The rows below give T cell receptor beta chains drawn from one sample of a study of blood T cells in healthy people across ages. TCRdb reprocessed the 5' RACE reads with MiXCR, giving one entry per CDR3 protein. This table holds some 670,000 distinct CDR3 sequences, over 40% found once. Sequencing was carried out using blood. These TCRs come from a woman of 80 years or more in good health. CDR3s include the opening cysteine and the closing phenylalanine or tryptophan. The order of the fields is V gene, J gene, D gene, clone size, CDR3 DNA, CDR3 protein. A D gene is named only where the DNA matches it firmly. For some rows the clone size is stated as once, few or many, or as a class when expanded; others skip it.

TRBV2	TRBJ2-7	NA	NA	TGTGCCAGCGTTAGCGGCTTCACCTACGAGCAGTACTTC	CASVSGFTYEQYF
TRBV20-1	TRBJ1-2	NA	once	TGCAGTGCTAGAGCAGAAGGGGCCTACTTTGGGGGCTACACCTTC	CSARAEGAYFGGYTF
TRBV12-3/TRBV12-4	TRBJ2-4	NA	NA	TGTGCCAGCAGCGCCAGGTTGGGGATTCGGCAGTACTTC	CASSARLGIRQYF
TRBV7-7	TRBJ2-1	TRBD1	NA	TGTGCTAGCAGCTTAGGACAGGTGAACAATGAGCAGTTCTTC	CASSLGQVNNEQFF
TRBV11-2	TRBJ2-3	NA	NA	TGTGCCAGCAGCTTAAGTTTAGGGAGCGGCACAGATACGCAGTATTTT	CASSLSLGSGTDTQYF
TRBV7-3	TRBJ2-5	TRBD2	once	TGTGCCAGCAGCATGGGACTAGCTGAGACCCAGTACTTC	CASSMGLAETQYF
TRBV7-8	TRBJ2-1	NA	NA	TGTGCCAGCAGCCAAAACGGGCTGTTGGAGGAGACCCAGTTCTTC	CASSQNGLLEETQFF
TRBV11-2	TRBJ2-1	NA	NA	TGTGCCAGCAGCTTAGTTACGGGGCTCCAAGAGACCCAGTTCTTC	CASSLVTGLQETQFF
TRBV29-1	TRBJ2-7	NA	NA	TGCAGCGTTTGCTGCGAGCAGTACTTC	CSVCCEQYF
TRBV10-3	TRBJ1-1	NA	once	TGTGCCATCAGTGAGCAGGGCATGAACACTGAAGCTTTCTTT	CAISEQGMNTEAFF
TRBV28	TRBJ1-2	TRBD1	many	TGTGCCAGCGAAGGGACAGGGGTGAAATATGGCTACACCTTC	CASEGTGVKYGYTF
TRBV6-5	TRBJ1-5	TRBD1	NA	TGTGCCAGCAGTTACCCAGGTCCCGGGACAGGTAACAATCAGCCCCAGCATTTT	CASSYPGPGTGNNQPQHF
TRBV10-1	TRBJ2-1	TRBD2	many	TGCGCCAGCAGTACCGGACTAGCGGGAGCTGATGAGCAGTTCTTC	CASSTGLAGADEQFF
TRBV20-1	TRBJ2-3	NA	NA	TGCAGTGCTAGAGATCGGGGCCCCAGCACAGATACGCAGTATTTT	CSARDRGPSTDTQYF
TRBV12-3/TRBV12-4	TRBJ2-1	NA	NA	TGTGCCAGCAGTTTAACCCTTAGGGAGCAGTTCTTC	CASSLTLREQFF
TRBV28	TRBJ1-2	NA	many	TGTGCCAGCAGTCAACAATTTAACTATGGCTACACCTTC	CASSQQFNYGYTF
TRBV7-6	TRBJ2-1	TRBD2	NA	TGTGCCAGCAGCCGAGGACTAGCGGGTAGCAATGAGCAGTTCTTC	CASSRGLAGSNEQFF
TRBV27	TRBJ2-7	TRBD1	NA	TGTGCCAGCAAGGTGGGGGCTTCGGACAGGGGCCACGAGCAGTACTTC	CASKVGASDRGHEQYF
TRBV29-1	TRBJ2-7	TRBD1	NA	TGCAGCGTTGAAGGAGGACAGGGTACTGGCGAGCAGTACTTC	CSVEGGQGTGEQYF
TRBV5-1	TRBJ2-2	NA	few	TGCGCCAGCAGCTTGGATGGACAGAACACCGGGGAGCTGTTTTTT	CASSLDGQNTGELFF
TRBV21-1	TRBJ2-1	NA	NA	TGTGCCAGCAGCAAATACCTCCGGGCAGGGAAGTGCGAGCAGTTCTTC	CASSKYLRAGKCEQFF
TRBV7-2	TRBJ1-2	NA	few	TGTGCCAGCAGCCGGACAGTGAACTATGGCTACACCTTC	CASSRTVNYGYTF
TRBV6-5	TRBJ2-1	NA	NA	TGTGCCAGCAGCCTTACGGGATACGGGCAGTTCTTC	CASSLTGYGQFF
TRBV5-1	TRBJ2-5	TRBD2	many	TGCGCCAGCCGTAGTCCCGGGACTAGCGTAAAAGAGACCCAGTACTTC	CASRSPGTSVKETQYF
TRBV28	TRBJ1-2	NA	once	TGTGCCAGCAGTTTAAGTAACTATGGCCACACCTTC	CASSLSNYGHTF
TRBV4-1	TRBJ1-4	TRBD1	NA	TGCGCCAGCAGCCAAGTTCAGGGGGCGAATGAAAAACTGTTTTTT	CASSQVQGANEKLFF
TRBV29-1	TRBJ2-3	TRBD1	NA	TGCAGCGTTGAAGGGGACAGGACATATACGCAGTATTTT	CSVEGDRTYTQYF
TRBV3-1	TRBJ2-3	NA	few	TGTGCCAGCAGCCAAGACAGCAGAGCTAGCACAGATACGCAGTATTTT	CASSQDSRASTDTQYF